Described below is a single TCR beta chain sequence and its context. Produced via immunoSEQ multiplex PCR; TCRdb's table is partial and in-frame only. The profile shows roughly 12,000 clones, about 81% of them singletons. This sample is part of a study of OX40 agonist ivuxolimab in advanced cancers. The V gene's germline CDR1 is PRHDT and CDR2 FYEKMQ (reference sequence). Trimming stripped 6 bases from V and 5 bases from J, with 10 bases between. This CDR3 is 12 amino acids long. The source of this sequence is an adult with an advanced solid tumor such as melanoma, head and neck, liver or kidney cancer. The source material was CD4+ or CD8+ T cells sorted from blood, sampled in a trial of the OX40 agonist ivuxolimab. V is TRBV13 and J is TRBJ1-2, with D hard to call. CDR3 in amino acids: CASSSQSYGYTF. CDR3 nucleotide sequence: TGTGCCAGCAGTTCTCAGAGTTATGGCTACACCTTC.